This T cell receptor (beta chain) was documented in a study of human T cells and chemical hapten exposure. Findings and caveats of the study: There was no change with DPC sensitization in TCRs above 1 in 1000 frequency.

TCRdb reprocessed the RACE reads with MiXCR, giving one entry per CDR3 protein. Of 60,000 to 80,000 distinct CDR3 sequences listed, approximately 6.7% are singletons. As to time point: pre-sensitization, week 0. Treatment here: therapeutic diphenylcyclopropenone sensitization with weekly scalp DPC. The table lists this clonotype with many counts. The antigen is not known. V gave up 5 bases and J gave up 2 bases; unmatched junction bases: 5. Germline assignment: CDR1 SGHVS and CDR2 FQNEAQ. The CDR3 extends over 14 amino acids. The TCR originated in a woman in her 30s with alopecia areata. Some clones in this sample may be carry-over from other donors' samples. The genes are TRBV7-8 and TRBJ2-5, with 7 bases fitting TRBD2. Specimen: whole blood, collected in connection with sensitization to the hapten diphenylcyclopropenone (DPC). CDR3 nucleotides: TGTGCCAGCAGCCCCGGGACTAAACAAGAGACCCAGTACTTC. It yields the protein CASSPGTKQETQYF.